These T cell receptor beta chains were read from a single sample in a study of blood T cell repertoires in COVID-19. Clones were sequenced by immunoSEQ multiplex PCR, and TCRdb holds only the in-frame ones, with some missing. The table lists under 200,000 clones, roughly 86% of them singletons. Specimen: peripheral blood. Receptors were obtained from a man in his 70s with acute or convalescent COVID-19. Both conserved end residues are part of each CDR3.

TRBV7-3,CASSRLAGSTDTQYF
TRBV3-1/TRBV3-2,CASSHGLSTEAFF
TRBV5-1,CASSDQASGIGEQFF
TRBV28,CASILGGRAGEQYF
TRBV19,CASSMARGETGELFF
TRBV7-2,CASSLVTGYGYTF
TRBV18,CASSEDRSTEAFF
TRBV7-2,CASSHGRGGNTYEQYF
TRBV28,CASSKTGSRETQYF
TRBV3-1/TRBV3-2,CASSQVDRGRTGELFF
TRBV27,CASSLRWGGGYSTDTQYF
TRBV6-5,CASSFHSGQYGYTF
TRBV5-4,CASSSPVQGNTEAFF
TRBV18,CASSPTTGEQYF
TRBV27,CASSPHRTGGGYEQYF
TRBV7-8,CASSLAGTGGFWETQYF
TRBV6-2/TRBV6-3,CASCLLADNEQFF
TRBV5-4,CASRRGQVNTEAFF
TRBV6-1,CASSEVNNSPLHF
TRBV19,CASSSEPRGQPQHF
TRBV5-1,CASSQGSYNEQFF
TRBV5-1,CASSLARGGLYEQYF
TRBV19,CASSIGGRVQTQYF
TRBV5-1,CASSSTNGPPVHGYTF
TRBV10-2,CACSLGQSLREQYF
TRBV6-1,CASSENMGRDRGPDTQYF
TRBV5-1,CASSLNVGGGRLEKLFF
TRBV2,CASSEEQGETQYF
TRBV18,CASSPREETQYF